One sample yielded the 9 T cell receptor beta chains listed below, sequenced in a study of T cell changes during pregnancy in multiple sclerosis. Here immunoSEQ multiplex PCR was the method, and the copy in TCRdb shows in-frame clones only, minus some. This table has approximately 43,000 clones, approximately 92% appearing once. The sample in question was CD8+ T cells from peripheral blood mononuclear cells, obtained after pregnancy. These receptors all come from a female donor with multiple sclerosis, enrolled in a pregnancy study.

The V call is TRBV29-1, the J call TRBJ2-1, with D possibly TRBD2 on 5 matching bases. The CDR3 is 14 amino acids. The V gene's germline CDR1 is SQVTM and CDR2 ANQGSEA. Deletions cut 5 bases from V and 14 bases from J, with 25 bases between. CDR3 sequence: CSVRGIGNPPAEFF. CDR3 bases: TGCAGCGTTCGAGGGATCGGTAACCCCCCCGCGGAGTTCTTC.

This rearrangement joins TRBV5-1 to TRBJ1-4; 10 bases agree with TRBD1. V lost 7 bases to trimming and J lost 1 base; unmatched junction nucleotides: 7. Germline V gene data show CDR1 as SGHRS and CDR2 as YFSETQ. The CDR3 extends over 16 amino acids. CDR3 sequence (DNA): TGCGCCAGCTCTGAGACAGGGGGCGTAACTAATGAAAAACTGTTTTTT. As protein: CASSETGGVTNEKLFF.

This rearrangement joins TRBV10-3 to TRBJ1-5, with TRBD1 matching 7 bases. The V gene end was trimmed by 0 bases and the J gene end by 3 bases; junction bases not matched to a gene: 2. CDR3 size: 15 residues. Germline CDR1 is ENHRY and CDR2 is SYGVKD. CDR3 amino acids: CAISESDRANQPQHF. Written as DNA, the CDR3 is TGTGCCATCAGTGAGTCCGACAGGGCCAATCAGCCCCAGCATTTT.

The chain joins TRBV7-9 to TRBJ2-5; 7 positions match TRBD2. In germline, CDR1 is SEHNR, CDR2 FQNEAQ (reference sequence). V was pared by 4 bases and J by 1 base, with 9 bases of the junction left unmatched. The CDR3 runs 16 residues. The CDR3: CASSSFELASQETQYF. CDR3 bases: TGTGCCAGCAGCTCATTCGAACTAGCGAGCCAAGAGACCCAGTACTTC.

This clone was recorded once. The V gene is TRBV19, the J gene TRBJ2-3; 12 bases align to TRBD2. Germline trimming cut 7 bases from V and 5 bases from J; bases unmatched to any gene: 7. The CDR3 runs to 15 residues. Germline values: CDR1 LNHDA, CDR2 SQIVND (reference sequence). The DNA of the CDR3 is TGTGCCAGTAACCAACTAGCGGGAGGTGAAGATACGCAGTATTTT. Amino acids: CASNQLAGGEDTQYF.

The rearrangement joins TRBV7-7 to TRBJ2-5; 9 positions agree with TRBD1. Germline CDR1 and CDR2: SSHAT and FNYEAQ (reference sequence). With V trimmed by 4 bases and J by 5 bases, 2 bases remained unmatched. The CDR3 totals 13 residues. This chain's CDR3 is CASSSGTGETQYF. In nucleotides, the CDR3 is TGTGCCAGCAGCTCCGGGACAGGGGAGACCCAGTACTTC.

This clone was picked up one time. The chain is built from TRBV5-1 and TRBJ2-1, with 8 bases fitting TRBD2. The V gene's germline CDR1 is SGHRS and CDR2 YFSETQ. V was pared by 1 base and J by 4 bases, with 10 bases of the junction left unmatched. CDR3 size: 17 residues. The CDR3 loop reads CASSLREREMNYNEQFF. The CDR3 DNA reads as TGCGCCAGCAGCTTGAGGGAGCGGGAGATGAATTACAATGAGCAGTTCTTC.

The rearrangement joins TRBV5-6 to TRBJ2-1, with 8 bases fitting TRBD2. V shed 1 base and J 4 bases; nucleotides not matched to a gene: 7. Per germline, CDR1 SGHDT and CDR2 YYEEEE. The CDR3 has 16 amino acids. CDR3 sequence (DNA): TGTGCCAGCAGCTTGACCGGGGGGGGGACATACAATGAGCAGTTCTTC. This sequence encodes CASSLTGGGTYNEQFF.

The chain recombines TRBV4-1 with TRBJ1-2, with 11 nucleotides matching TRBD1. The CDR3 has 14 amino acids. Germline CDR1 MGHRA, CDR2 YSYEKL. V trimming: 2 bases; J trimming: 8 bases; junction bases outside the gene matches: 4. CDR3 in amino acids: CASSQPDRGLGYTF. As DNA, the CDR3 is TGCGCCAGCAGCCAACCGGACAGGGGGCTAGGCTACACCTTC.